This T cell receptor (beta chain) was identified in a study of T cell changes during pregnancy in multiple sclerosis (dated by TCRdb to between 2018 and 2020). With respect to the entire study: Changes in the T cell repertoire over the course of pregnancy were examined in this study in women with multiple sclerosis.

The V end loses 6 bases and the J end loses 6 bases, and a stretch of 13 bases separates them. Reading from cysteine to phenylalanine, the CDR3 counts 12 amino acids. Just the 36-base CDR3 DNA is kept, in frame starting at base 1. CDR1 and CDR2 are read off the germline V gene as SQVTM and ANQGSEA. About this clone itself: Its recognized antigen is unknown. It has no much larger one-base neighbor in the sample; base qualities were not kept.

The method behind the library was the immunoSEQ multiplex PCR assay. Here the immuneACCESS table is served through TCRdb, limited to in-frame sequences with V and J called. Missing clones are a known gap in these copies; in checked studies unresolved V genes cover under half, and the rest lacks a known reason. This sample holds 65,000 to 95,000 clones; 85% to 95% were observed only once. The ten largest clones take up just over 2.5% of the sample. Sequencing was performed on peripheral blood, taken after pregnancy. The chain employs TRBV29-1 and TRBJ2-3; possibly the D gene is TRBD2, per 6 matching bases. The sequence derives from a female donor in good health, enrolled as a control in a pregnancy study. In nucleotide form, the sequence is TGCAGCGTCCGGGAGCTGGGGGATACGCAGTATTTT. This yields the protein CSVRELGDTQYF.